This T cell receptor (beta chain) was documented in a study of glioma-infiltrating T cells after dendritic cell vaccination. The overall study: Patients had newly diagnosed or recurrent glioblastoma and received dendritic cell vaccines.

Time point here: after dendritic cell vaccination, including at tumor progression/relapse. Fresh-frozen tumor tissue and more than two years of survival data were available for all. Germline CDR1 is LNHDA and CDR2 is SQIVND (reference sequence). The V and J ends lost 6 bases and 4 bases, in that order; junction bases with no gene match: 9. The CDR3 has 15 residues. The immunoSEQ assay amplified TCRB CDR3 from up to 2 ug DNA. This table comes from immunoSEQ multiplex PCR, and its TCRdb copy is limited to in-frame clones, with some not included. The data contain 90,000 to 110,000 clones, 90% of them singletons.

Sample: blood, taken after dendritic cell vaccination. This clonotype originated in a human donor with glioblastoma. The J gene is TRBJ1-5, the V gene TRBV19, with 7 bases aligning to TRBD1. CDR3 DNA: TGTGCCAGTAGCACAATTGACAGGGATAATCAGCCCCAGCATTTT. Translated, it gives CASSTIDRDNQPQHF.